This entry concerns a single T cell receptor (beta chain). This clone appeared a few times. What this receptor recognizes is not known. At one boundary the junction diverges from the germline segment, which might be a read error. This record comes from a study of blood T cell repertoires in COVID-19 (TCRdb year 2020). General notes on the study: The collaborator samples originated in the United States, Italy and Spain and spanned the acute and convalescent phases of COVID-19. The prospective study material was composed of cDNA or gDNA derived from T cells, B-cell-depleted T cells, or PBMCs. Subjects who had been exposed to COVID-19, were actively infected with it, or had recovered from it provided the deeply sampled blood TCRbeta repertoires that made up the dataset. The repertoires were released in a freely available public database intended as a resource for research on the immune response to SARS-CoV-2. Samples were obtained from the ongoing ImmuneRACE study (first 160 participants) and from about 1,300 subjects provided by 6 global collaborators. Sample metadata almost always included a de-identified subject ID, COVID-19 status, age in years and sex. Where available, HLA class I and class II types were obtained from metadata supplied by the sample provider rather than from assay-based typing. What the work shows at the level of the full study, not this receptor alone: The amount of clinical and demographic metadata varied by source and participant and was provided uncurated.

TCRbeta CDR3 regions were amplified from genomic DNA using the immunoSEQ Assay, a bias-controlled multiplex PCR. Per the original workflow: Nucleated cell counts per sample were estimated from amplification of reference gene primers within the assay. To quantify the absolute abundance of each unique TCRbeta CDR3 rearrangement, sequence reads were collapsed and filtered. Productive Simpson clonality was computed per sample as the square root of Simpson's diversity index over productive rearrangements. TCRdb provides this immuneACCESS table in a form limited to in-frame rearrangements. Some clones are lacking; in checked studies, under half of them reflect an unresolved V gene, and why the rest are absent is not known. The DNA gave D and trimming, while V, J and clone size come from that table. Within this sample are around 99,000 clones, with around 74% of them counted one time only. Around 18% of the sample rests with the top ten.

The collaborating institutions used their own protocols to collect whole blood in K2EDTA tubes. Collaborator samples were shipped for TCRbeta analysis as frozen whole blood, isolated PBMCs, or DNA extracted from either sample type. The receptor was derived from a woman over 75 with active or convalescent COVID-19. What was sequenced was peripheral blood.

The DNA is as follows: TGTGCCAGCAGCGAAACCCTGACAGGTACTTGGGAAAAACTGTTTTTT. Translated, it gives CASSETLTGTWEKLFF. This chain is built from TRBV5-1 and TRBJ1-4; D gene: possibly TRBD1, on 6 matching bases. Including cysteine and phenylalanine, the CDR3 has 16 amino acids. The read is trimmed to its CDR3 DNA, 48 bases read in frame from base 1. CDR1 and CDR2, per the germline V gene, are SGHRS and YFSETQ.